This passage covers 9 T cell receptor beta chains from one sample sequenced in a study of cytomegalovirus exposure and HLA in healthy donors. The PCR made use of 60 Vbeta and 13 Jbeta primers. Libraries were prepared by immunoSEQ multiplex PCR; TCRdb keeps only in-frame clonotypes and omits some of them. The sample contains 200,000 to 300,000 clones, more than 75% of which appear only once. Sequencing was performed on PBMCs. The receptors originated from a woman between 40 and 55 years old in good health and CMV-seropositive.

The J gene is TRBJ2-7, the V gene TRBV30, with 7 positions matching TRBD1. The CDR3 extends over 14 amino acids. Germline CDR1 and CDR2: GTSNPN and SVGIG (reference sequence). Germline trimming cut 5 bases from V and 0 bases from J; bases unmatched to any gene: 7. CDR3 sequence: CAWGGQVNSYEQYF. Written as DNA, the CDR3 is TGTGCCTGGGGTGGACAGGTGAACTCCTACGAGCAGTACTTC. The complete variable domain, with remaining parts taken from reference TRBV30 and TRBJ2-7, reads SQTIHQWPATLVQPVGSPLSLECTVEGTSNPNLYWYRQAAGRGLQLLFYSVGIGQISSEVPQNLSASRPQDRQFILSSKKLLLSDSGFYLCAWGGQVNSYEQYFGPGTRLTVT.

The V and J genes are TRBV27 and TRBJ2-1; 7 bases line up with TRBD1. CDR1 MNHEY and CDR2 SMNVEV come from the germline V gene (reference sequence). V was clipped by 7 bases and J by 8 bases; unmatched bases: 5. This CDR3 contains 12 residues. The CDR3 sequence is CASKTGWDEQFF. CDR3 nucleotides: TGTGCCAGCAAGACAGGGTGGGATGAGCAGTTCTTC.

This clone has more than one count but fewer than ten. The chain is built from TRBV7-2 and TRBJ1-5; 8 bases map to TRBD1. The CDR3 runs to 14 residues. After removal of 6 bases from V and 9 bases from J, the junction contained 10 bases not matched to a gene. Per germline, CDR1 SGHTA and CDR2 FQGNSA. CDR3 in amino acids: CASSESGGYWPQHF. As DNA, the CDR3 is TGTGCCAGCAGTGAGTCAGGGGGCTACTGGCCCCAGCATTTT. The full variable domain, completed using reference TRBV7-2 and TRBJ1-5, is GAGVSQSPSNKVTEKGKDVELRCDPISGHTALYWYRQSLGQGLEFLIYFQGNSAPDKSGLPSDRFSAERTGGSVSTLTIQRTQQEDSAVYLCASSESGGYWPQHFGDGTRLSIL.

Here the CDR3 reads CASSLQGQDSPLHF. For the CDR3, the DNA is TGCGCCAGCAGCTTACAGGGGCAGGATTCACCCCTCCACTTT. This chain connects TRBV5-1 to TRBJ1-6, with TRBD1 identical over 7 bases. Trimming removed 2 bases from V and 8 bases from J; junction bases left unmatched: 4. The CDR3 is 14 amino acids. Germline-derived CDR1 and CDR2 are SGHRS and YFSETQ.

V gene TRBV19 combines with J gene TRBJ2-2; D possibly corresponds to TRBD2 (5 bases). The germline V and J ends were trimmed by 5 bases and 8 bases, with 15 bases remaining between them. The CDR3 totals 14 residues. Per the germline V gene, CDR1 is LNHDA and CDR2 is SQIVND (reference sequence). CDR3 loop: CASSALGSGGELFF. CDR3 nucleotide sequence: TGTGCCAGTAGTGCCCTAGGATCGGGAGGGGAGCTGTTTTTT. Supplemented by reference TRBV19 and TRBJ2-2, the full variable domain reads DGGITQSPKYLFRKEGQNVTLSCEQNLNHDAMYWYRQDPGQGLRLIYYSQIVNDFQKGDIAEGYSVSREKKESFPLTVTSAQKNPTAFYLCASSALGSGGELFFGEGSRLTVL.

The chain recombines TRBV30 with TRBJ1-2; TRBD1 aligns across 8 bases. After removal of 0 bases from V and 4 bases from J, the junction contained 7 bases not matched to a gene. From germline, CDR1 is GTSNPN and CDR2 SVGIG (reference sequence). This CDR3 has 15 residues. In DNA, the CDR3 is TGTGCCTGGAGTGTCCGGGACAGGCTCGGCTATGGCTACACCTTC. This codes for CAWSVRDRLGYGYTF.

The rearrangement links TRBV13 to TRBJ2-5, with D tentatively TRBD2 (5 bases). Germline V CDR1 and CDR2: PRHDT, FYEKMQ (reference sequence). The CDR3 contains 15 residues. V dropped 5 bases and J dropped 4 bases, with 17 bases sitting between them. CDR3 sequence: CASSLRINAGETQYF. The CDR3 DNA sequence: TGTGCCAGCAGCCTGCGAATAAACGCGGGAGAGACCCAGTACTTC.

The rearrangement links TRBV18 to TRBJ1-1; D call uncertain. The V gene's germline CDR1 is KGHSH and CDR2 LQKENI. This CDR3 has 14 residues. V lost 3 bases to trimming and J lost 1 base, with 9 bases between them. The CDR3 here is CASSPAGRNTEAFF. The CDR3 DNA is TGTGCCAGCTCACCTGCGGGGAGGAACACTGAAGCTTTCTTT.

V gene TRBV19 combines with J gene TRBJ1-1; D is ambiguous. The germline V gene encodes CDR1 LNHDA and CDR2 SQIVND (reference sequence). The CDR3 has 14 amino acids. Trimming stripped 4 bases from V and 1 base from J, with 10 bases between. The CDR3 region is CASSTLQKNTEAFF. The CDR3 DNA is TGTGCCAGTAGTACCTTACAGAAGAACACTGAAGCTTTCTTT.